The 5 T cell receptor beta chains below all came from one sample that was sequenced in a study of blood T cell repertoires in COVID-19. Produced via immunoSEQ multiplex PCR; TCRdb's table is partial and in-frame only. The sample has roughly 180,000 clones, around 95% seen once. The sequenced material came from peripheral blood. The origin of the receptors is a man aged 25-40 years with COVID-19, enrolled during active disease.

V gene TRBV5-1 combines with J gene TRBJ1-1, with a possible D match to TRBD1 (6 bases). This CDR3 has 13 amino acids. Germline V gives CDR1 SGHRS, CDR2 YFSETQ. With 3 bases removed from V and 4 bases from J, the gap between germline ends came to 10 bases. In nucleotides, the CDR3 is TGCGCCAGCAGCTCGGACAGTCCCACTGAAGCTTTCTTT. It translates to CASSSDSPTEAFF. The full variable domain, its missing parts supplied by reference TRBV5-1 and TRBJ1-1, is KAGVTQTPRYLIKTRGQQVTLSCSPISGHRSVSWYQQTPGQGLQFLFEYFSETQRNKGNFPGRFSGRQFSNSRSEMNVSTLELGDSALYLCASSSDSPTEAFFGQGTRLTVV.

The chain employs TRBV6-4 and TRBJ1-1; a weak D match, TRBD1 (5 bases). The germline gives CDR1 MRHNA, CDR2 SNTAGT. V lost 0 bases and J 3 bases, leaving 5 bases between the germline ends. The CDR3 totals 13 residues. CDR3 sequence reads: CASSDSTDTEAFF. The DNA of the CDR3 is TGTGCCAGCAGTGACTCGACAGACACTGAAGCTTTCTTT.

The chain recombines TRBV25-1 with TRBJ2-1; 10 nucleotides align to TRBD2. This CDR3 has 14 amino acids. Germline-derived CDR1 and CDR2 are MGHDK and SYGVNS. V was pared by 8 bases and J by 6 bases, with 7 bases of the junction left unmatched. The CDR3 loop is CASRGGLAFNEQFF. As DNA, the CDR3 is TGTGCCAGCCGAGGGGGACTAGCGTTCAATGAGCAGTTCTTC.

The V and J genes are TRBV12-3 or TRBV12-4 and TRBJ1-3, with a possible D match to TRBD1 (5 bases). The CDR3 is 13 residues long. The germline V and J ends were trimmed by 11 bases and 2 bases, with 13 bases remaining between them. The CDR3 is CAFGRGAGNTIYF. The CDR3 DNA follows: TGTGCCTTCGGCCGGGGGGCTGGAAACACCATATATTTT.

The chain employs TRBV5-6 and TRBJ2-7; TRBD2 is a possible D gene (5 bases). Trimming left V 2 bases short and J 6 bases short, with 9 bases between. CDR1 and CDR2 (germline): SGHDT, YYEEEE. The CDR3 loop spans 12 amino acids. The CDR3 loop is CASSFAGVEQYF. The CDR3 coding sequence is TGTGCCAGCAGCTTTGCCGGGGTCGAGCAGTACTTC.